The clone carrying this TCR beta chain occurred many times. The sample belongs to a study of regulatory T cells in long-lasting Graves disease. Study in general: Newly diagnosed Graves' patients took antithyroid drugs under 3 months.

Germline CDR1 reads SGHVS; CDR2 reads FQNEAQ. The CDR3 length is 14 residues. The V and J ends lost 5 bases and 1 base respectively, with 12 bases between them. Researchers made TCR beta libraries by using iRepertoire HTBI primers and running Arm-PCR on CDR3 regions. One entry per CDR3 protein, called by TCRdb with MiXCR from the multiplex PCR reads. This table has 400,000 to 650,000 distinct CDR3 sequences, roughly 15% appearing once. The time point is: newly diagnosed GD, antithyroid drugs for less than 3 months. Construction of the TCR library relied on RNA isolated from PBMCs. The sample also formed part of further work on T cells in Graves' hyperthyroidism and ophthalmopathy. Per that paper: Diagnoses were made from clinical symptoms, serum measures (thyroxine and TRAb), thyroid ultrasound and orbital computed tomography.

This clonotype was obtained from a woman aged 40 to 65 with Graves disease. The genes are TRBV7-8 and TRBJ2-7; D unclear. Source: peripheral blood mononuclear cells (PBMCs), taken at new diagnosis, from a patient treated with antithyroid drugs. CDR3: CASSRTVISYEQYF. As DNA, the CDR3 is TGTGCCAGCAGCCGCACAGTTATTTCCTACGAGCAGTACTTC.